The 28 T cell receptor beta chains in this list originate from one sample, sequenced in a study of Graves' ophthalmopathy and Graves' hyperthyroidism. The authors amplified TCR beta CDR3 regions, and they did so from RNA transcripts for repertoire sequencing. RT-PCR in the first round used HTBI primers; a second-round multiplex PCR followed. TCRdb fed the multiplex PCR reads into MiXCR, producing one record per CDR3 protein. Of roughly 500,000 distinct CDR3 sequences in the sample, approximately 14% were seen once. The sample comprised blood. These receptors all come from a woman in her 30s with Graves' ophthalmopathy.

This clonotype appeared many times. V is TRBV12-5 and J is TRBJ2-2; TRBD1 aligns across 11 bases. Germline CDR1 and CDR2: LGHNT and FRNRAP. J gave up 4 bases and V 6 bases, and 1 base lay outside the gene matches. The length of the CDR3 is 14 residues. The CDR3 bases are TGTGCTAGTGGGGGACAGGGGGTCACCGGGGAGCTGTTTTTT. Its translation is CASGGQGVTGELFF.

This clonotype was observed a few times. The chain recombines TRBV5-1 with TRBJ2-5; 7 bases fit TRBD1. V lost 4 bases, J lost 5 bases, and 8 bases stayed unmatched. The germline V gene encodes CDR1 SGHRS and CDR2 YFSETQ. CDR3 length: 14 amino acids. CDR3 in amino acids: CASSGTTGKETQYF. The DNA for the CDR3 is TGCGCCAGCAGCGGCACGACAGGGAAGGAGACCCAGTACTTC. Using reference TRBV5-1 and TRBJ2-5 for the parts outside the CDR3, the full variable domain is KAGVTQTPRYLIKTRGQQVTLSCSPISGHRSVSWYQQTPGQGLQFLFEYFSETQRNKGNFPGRFSGRQFSNSRSEMNVSTLELGDSALYLCASSGTTGKETQYFGPGTRLLVL.

The table lists this clonotype with many counts. The chain recombines TRBV6-2 or TRBV6-3 with TRBJ2-7; 8 bases are shared with TRBD1. With V trimmed by 6 bases and J by 3 bases, 19 bases remained unmatched. The germline V gene has CDR1 MNHEY and CDR2 SVGEGT. CDR3 length equals 18 residues. CDR3 residues: CASRRTRAGGFPIYEQYF. The CDR3 coding sequence is TGTGCCAGCAGACGAACTAGGGCAGGGGGCTTCCCAATCTACGAGCAGTACTTC.

This clonotype was seen ten or more times. The chain employs TRBV12-3 or TRBV12-4 and TRBJ1-5, with D hard to call. The germline V and J ends were trimmed by 7 bases and 0 bases, with 10 bases remaining between them. The CDR3 sequence is 14 residues long. CDR3 bases: TGTGCCAGCACCCTGCGGCTTAGCAATCAGCCCCAGCATTTT. It translates to CASTLRLSNQPQHF.

This clonotype was seen at least ten times. This sequence joins TRBV11-1 and TRBJ1-1, with D uncertain. V gave up 6 bases and J gave up 11 bases, with 19 bases separating them. CDR1 is SGHAT, CDR2 FQDESV, per germline (reference sequence). The CDR3 has 13 residues. The CDR3 nucleotides read TGTGCCAGCAGACTTAACAGCAAAGAGACCGCTTTCTTT. As protein: CASRLNSKETAFF. The full variable domain, rest sourced from reference TRBV11-1 and TRBJ1-1, is EAEVAQSPRYKITEKSQAVAFWCDPISGHATLYWYRQILGQGPELLVQFQDESVVDDSQLPKDRFSAERLKGVDSTLKIQPAELGDSAMYLCASRLNSKETAFFGQGTRLTVV.

This clonotype was counted a few times. A much larger clone differs from this one at a single base, so this may be a read error. The V and J genes are TRBV12-3 or TRBV12-4 and TRBJ2-4; 7 nucleotides agree with TRBD2. The CDR3 is 16 residues long. In DNA, the CDR3 is TGTGCCAGCAGTTTAGGGTTGGGGGGGACCAAAAACATTAAGTACTTC. Its translation is CASSLGLGGTKNIKYF.

This clonotype was seen ten or more times. The V call is TRBV7-9, the J call TRBJ1-5; D possibly corresponds to TRBD1 (5 bases). Germline V gene sequence: CDR1 SEHNR, CDR2 FQNEAQ (reference sequence). The CDR3 covers 13 residues. DNA for the CDR3: TGTGCTATTGATGGGGGTGGCAATCAGCCCCAGCATTTT. As protein: CAIDGGGNQPQHF.

The table lists this clonotype with a few counts. Since a much larger clone is just one base distant, this may be a read error. The chain recombines TRBV12-3 or TRBV12-4 with TRBJ1-2; perhaps TRBD1 as D (5 bases). The CDR3 contains 14 residues. Trimming took 4 bases from V and 0 from J, leaving 9 bases between them. CDR3 sequence reads: CASSWTISNYGYTF. CDR3 coding DNA: TGTGCCAGCAGTTGGACAATTTCTAACTATGGCTACACCTTC.

At least ten counts were recorded for this clonotype. The rearrangement joins TRBV6-1 to TRBJ1-1; 8 bases agree with TRBD1. The V gene's germline CDR1 is MNHNS and CDR2 SASEGT. Germline trimming cut 6 bases from V and 2 bases from J; bases unmatched to any gene: 2. This CDR3 comprises 13 residues. Written as DNA, the CDR3 is TGTGCCAGCAGGGGACAGGTTAACACTGAAGCTTTCTTT. Its translation: CASRGQVNTEAFF.

This clonotype has ten or more counts. V and J are TRBV20-1 and TRBJ1-2, with 7 bases aligning to TRBD1. Looked up from germline, CDR1 is DFQATT and CDR2 is SNEGSKA (reference sequence). Trimming at V came to 5 bases and at J to 1 base, leaving 4 bases not matched to a gene. The CDR3 spans 13 residues. CDR3 in amino acids: CSARDRFNYGYTF. The DNA for the CDR3 is TGCAGTGCTCGGGACAGATTTAACTATGGCTACACCTTC.

This clonotype was recorded many times. J is TRBJ1-3 and V is TRBV28; tentative D call: TRBD1 (5 bases). Trimming removed 8 bases at V and 3 bases at J, with 14 bases between. Germline CDR1 reads MDHEN; CDR2 reads SYDVKM. The CDR3 length is 14 residues. In DNA form, the CDR3 reads TGTGCCAGCGGATTGGGGGTGTTTGGAAACACCATATATTTT. Protein product: CASGLGVFGNTIYF.

This clonotype appeared many times. The J gene is TRBJ1-2, the V gene TRBV9, with D maybe TRBD1 (6 bases). Germline lookup yields CDR1 SGDLS and CDR2 YYNGEE. Between the trimmed V and J ends, which lost 3 bases and 8 bases, there was a span of 20 bases. This CDR3 is 15 amino acids long. The CDR3 DNA reads TGTGCCAGCAGCGCGGACAGTGAACTCCCAGGCGGCTACACCTTC. Translated: CASSADSELPGGYTF.

This clonotype was counted at least ten times. The chain combines TRBV9 with TRBJ2-7; D remains unclear. V lost 0 bases to trimming and J lost 2 bases, with 12 bases between them. The CDR3 has 15 amino acids. Germline V gene sequence: CDR1 SGDLS, CDR2 YYNGEE. The CDR3 is CASSVATGEAYEQYF. In DNA form, the CDR3 reads TGTGCCAGCAGCGTAGCCACCGGAGAGGCCTACGAGCAGTACTTC.

This chain links TRBV2 with TRBJ2-7, with 7 bases fitting TRBD1. The V segment lost 7 bases and the J segment 7 bases; nucleotides outside the gene matches: 19. Germline CDR1 reads SNHLY; CDR2 reads FYNNEI. This CDR3 region has 16 residues. CDR3 in amino acids: CASTLTGSGRGWEQYF. CDR3 DNA: TGTGCCAGCACTCTGACAGGGTCGGGTCGAGGGTGGGAGCAGTACTTC.

The chain recombines TRBV14 with TRBJ2-2; 9 bases line up with TRBD1. This CDR3 comprises 17 residues. Unmatched junction bases numbered 11, after V lost 4 bases and J lost 5 bases. Germline values: CDR1 SGHDN, CDR2 FVKESK. In DNA form, the CDR3 reads TGTGCCAGCAGCCCAAGGACCGGGACAGGGCTGACCGGGGAGCTGTTTTTT. Protein: CASSPRTGTGLTGELFF.

This clonotype was observed at least ten times. The chain couples TRBV4-2 to TRBJ1-1; D not resolved. Germline CDR1 LGHNA, CDR2 YNFKEQ. The CDR3 runs to 15 residues. V dropped 0 bases and J dropped 2 bases, with 10 bases sitting between them. CDR3 in amino acids: CASSQEVRLNTEAFF. CDR3 bases: TGTGCCAGCAGCCAAGAGGTCCGTCTCAACACTGAAGCTTTCTTT.

V is TRBV28 and J is TRBJ1-5; tentative D call: TRBD1 (6 bases). Germline V gives CDR1 MDHEN, CDR2 SYDVKM. V lost 5 bases, J lost 6 bases, and 14 bases lay in between. This CDR3 contains 14 residues. CDR3 residues: CASSEIQGTQPQHF. CDR3 nucleotides: TGTGCCAGCAGTGAAATTCAGGGGACTCAGCCCCAGCATTTT.

This chain joins TRBV28 and TRBJ1-1, with unresolved D. The ends were cut back, 4 bases at V and 11 bases at J, with 11 bases in the middle. The germline gives CDR1 MDHEN, CDR2 SYDVKM. The CDR3 is made up of 11 amino acids. CDR3 coding DNA: TGTGCCAGCAGTTCATTTTCAACGGCTTTCTTT. Protein: CASSSFSTAFF.

This chain links TRBV19 with TRBJ1-1, with 8 bases fitting TRBD1. The CDR3 totals 14 residues. Losses at the gene ends were 4 bases for V and 4 bases for J; bases not matched to a gene: 5. The germline V gene has CDR1 LNHDA and CDR2 SQIVND (reference sequence). The CDR3 loop is CASSTRTGPTEAFF. Here the CDR3 DNA reads TGTGCCAGTAGTACGAGGACAGGGCCCACTGAAGCTTTCTTT.

This clonotype was seen repeatedly, ten times or more. The rearrangement joins TRBV2 to TRBJ1-2; possibly TRBD1 for D (5 bases). This CDR3 spans 16 amino acids. Trimming stripped 5 bases from V and 3 bases from J, with 19 bases between. Per the germline V gene, CDR1 is SNHLY and CDR2 is FYNNEI. This CDR3 reads CASSRKPGPRDYGYTF. The CDR3 DNA follows: TGTGCCAGCAGTCGAAAGCCGGGACCTAGGGACTATGGCTACACCTTC.

This clonotype was detected only a few times. This chain links TRBV4-1 with TRBJ2-7; 7 bases align to TRBD1. The CDR3 runs 14 residues. The junction had 8 bases not matched to a gene; V was cut back by 5 bases and J by 4 bases. Per the germline V gene, CDR1 is MGHRA and CDR2 is YSYEKL. The DNA of the CDR3 is TGCGCCAGCAGCTTAGAACAGGGGAATTACGAGCAGTACTTC. Translation gives CASSLEQGNYEQYF.

This clonotype has only a few counts. This chain joins TRBV6-1 and TRBJ1-5; D gene ambiguous. The CDR3 loop spans 13 amino acids. Looked up from germline, CDR1 is MNHNS and CDR2 is SASEGT. Trimming stripped 8 bases from V and 0 bases from J, with 8 bases between. DNA of the CDR3: TGTGCCAGCGATAGGGATAGCAATCAGCCCCAGCATTTT. The encoded protein is CASDRDSNQPQHF.

In its sample, this clonotype was seen a few times. The chain couples TRBV4-1 to TRBJ2-7, with D perhaps TRBD2 (6 bases). V shed 0 bases and J shed 9 bases, with 24 bases lying between them. CDR1 is MGHRA, CDR2 YSYEKL, per germline. The CDR3 covers 17 residues. The CDR3: CASSQEPPVAGPNMQYF. CDR3 DNA: TGCGCCAGCAGCCAAGAACCCCCTGTGGCGGGACCCAACATGCAGTACTTC.

This clonotype was seen many times. The chain is built from TRBV6-1 and TRBJ1-5; D uncertain. With 5 bases removed from V and 4 bases from J, the gap between germline ends came to 9 bases. The V gene's germline CDR1 is MNHNS and CDR2 SASEGT. This CDR3 is built from 13 residues. CDR3 DNA sequence: TGTGCCAGCAGTCAAATCAGAAATCAGCCCCAGCATTTT. Translated: CASSQIRNQPQHF.

This clonotype was seen ten or more times. V is TRBV27 and J is TRBJ1-3, with a tentative D call TRBD1 (6 bases). Germline V gene data show CDR1 as MNHEY and CDR2 as SMNVEV (reference sequence). V was clipped by 4 bases and J by 4 bases, with 11 bases between them. The CDR3 sequence is 14 residues long. The chain's CDR3 is CASSSRRGGNTIYF. The CDR3 coding sequence is TGTGCCAGCAGTTCCCGCAGGGGAGGAAACACCATATATTTT.

This clonotype has a count of ten or more. The rearrangement joins TRBV6-6 to TRBJ2-2; no clear D gene. The CDR3 is made up of 15 amino acids. In germline, CDR1 is MNHNY, CDR2 SVGAGI (reference sequence). Trimming took 7 bases from V and 2 from J, leaving 14 bases between them. The CDR3: CASTRNADNTGELFF. Here the CDR3 DNA reads TGTGCCAGCACCCGAAATGCCGACAACACCGGGGAGCTGTTTTTT.

In this sample, this clonotype turned up a few times. The chain recombines TRBV12-3 or TRBV12-4 with TRBJ1-6; D may be TRBD1 (6 bases). The V end lost 5 bases, the J end lost 0 bases, and 8 bases lay between the germline ends. The CDR3 is made up of 15 amino acids. This CDR3 reads CASSGDISYNSPLHF. CDR3 sequence (DNA): TGTGCCAGCAGTGGGGACATCTCCTATAATTCACCCCTCCACTTT.

In its sample, this clonotype was seen many times. J is TRBJ2-7 and V is TRBV7-2; no reliable D call. The V gene lost 0 bases and the J gene lost 0 bases, with 12 bases spanning the gap. Per germline, CDR1 SGHTA and CDR2 FQGNSA. This CDR3 region has 16 residues. CDR3 sequence (DNA): TGTGCCAGCAGCTTAGCCTGGGGTGGCCCCTCCTACGAGCAGTACTTC. Translating it yields CASSLAWGGPSYEQYF. The complete variable domain, with remaining parts taken from reference TRBV7-2 and TRBJ2-7, reads GAGVSQSPSNKVTEKGKDVELRCDPISGHTALYWYRQSLGQGLEFLIYFQGNSAPDKSGLPSDRFSAERTGGSVSTLTIQRTQQEDSAVYLCASSLAWGGPSYEQYFGPGTRLTVT.